This entry features one T cell receptor beta chain sequence. This entry is derived from a study of shared T cell receptors in the human thymus. The table came from immunoSEQ multiplex PCR; TCRdb's copy has only in-frame clones and leaves some out. This sample has roughly 550,000 clones, with around three quarters found just once. The trim removed 3 bases at V and 4 bases at J, leaving 5 bases unmatched. The CDR3 is 16 amino acids. In germline, CDR1 is SGDLS, CDR2 YYNGEE. This sample also appeared in a second study, on human thymus T cells.

This TCR was sampled from a boy under two years old with a congenital heart defect. The chain is built from TRBV9 and TRBJ2-2; 11 bases align to TRBD1. The material sequenced was thymocytes. The CDR3 loop reads CASSAPGTGGTGELFF. The CDR3 coding sequence is TGTGCCAGCAGCGCCCCCGGGACAGGGGGCACCGGGGAGCTGTTTTTT.